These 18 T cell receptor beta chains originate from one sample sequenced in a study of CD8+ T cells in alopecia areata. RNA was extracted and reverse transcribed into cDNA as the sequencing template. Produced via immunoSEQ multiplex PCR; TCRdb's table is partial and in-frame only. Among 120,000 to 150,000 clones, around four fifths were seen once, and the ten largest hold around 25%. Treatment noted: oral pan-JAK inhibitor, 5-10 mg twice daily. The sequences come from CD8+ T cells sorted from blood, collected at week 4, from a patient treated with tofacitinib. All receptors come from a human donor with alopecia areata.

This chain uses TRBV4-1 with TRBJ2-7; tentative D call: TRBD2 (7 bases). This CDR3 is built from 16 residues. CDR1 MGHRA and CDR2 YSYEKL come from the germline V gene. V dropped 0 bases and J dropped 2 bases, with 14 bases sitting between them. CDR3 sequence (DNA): TGCGCCAGCAGCCAAGATTGGGCGGGGGCAACCTACGAGCAGTACTTC. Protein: CASSQDWAGATYEQYF.

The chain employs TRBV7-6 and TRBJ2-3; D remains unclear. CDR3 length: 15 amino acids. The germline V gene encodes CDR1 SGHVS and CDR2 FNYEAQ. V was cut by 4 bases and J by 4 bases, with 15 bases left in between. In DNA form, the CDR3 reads TGTGCCAGCAGCTCGACTCAACTTGGGGCAGATACGCAGTATTTT. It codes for CASSSTQLGADTQYF.

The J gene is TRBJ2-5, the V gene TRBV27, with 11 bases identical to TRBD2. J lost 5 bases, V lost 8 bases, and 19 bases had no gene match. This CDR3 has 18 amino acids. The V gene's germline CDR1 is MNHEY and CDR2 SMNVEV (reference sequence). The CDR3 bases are TGTGCCAGCGCTATCCTAGGACTAGCGGGCCTCACCACGGAGACCCAGTACTTC. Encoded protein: CASAILGLAGLTTETQYF.

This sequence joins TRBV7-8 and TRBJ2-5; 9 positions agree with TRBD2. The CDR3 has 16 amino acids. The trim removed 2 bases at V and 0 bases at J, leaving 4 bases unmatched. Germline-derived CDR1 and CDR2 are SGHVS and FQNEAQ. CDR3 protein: CASSLSLAGDQETQYF. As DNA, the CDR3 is TGTGCCAGCAGCTTATCATTAGCGGGGGACCAAGAGACCCAGTACTTC. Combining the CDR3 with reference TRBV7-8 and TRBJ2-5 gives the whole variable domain GAGVSQSPRYKVAKRGQDVALRCDPISGHVSLFWYQQALGQGPEFLTYFQNEAQLDKSGLPSDRFFAERPEGSVSTLKIQRTQQEDSAVYLCASSLSLAGDQETQYFGPGTRLLVL.

CDR3 sequence reads: CASSYSLAGGNEQFF. Here the CDR3 DNA reads TGTGCCAGCAGTTACTCCCTAGCGGGGGGCAATGAGCAGTTCTTC. This sequence joins TRBV6-5 and TRBJ2-1; 11 bases agree with TRBD2. V shed 0 bases, J shed 6 bases, and the junction held 1 base outside the gene matches. The CDR3 has 15 residues. The germline V gene encodes CDR1 MNHEY and CDR2 SVGAGI.

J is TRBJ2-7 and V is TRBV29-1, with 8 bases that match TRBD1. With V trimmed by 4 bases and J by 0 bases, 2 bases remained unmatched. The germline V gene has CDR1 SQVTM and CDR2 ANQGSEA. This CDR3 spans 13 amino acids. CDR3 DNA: TGCAGCGTTGCGACAGGGGCCTCCTACGAGCAGTACTTC. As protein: CSVATGASYEQYF.

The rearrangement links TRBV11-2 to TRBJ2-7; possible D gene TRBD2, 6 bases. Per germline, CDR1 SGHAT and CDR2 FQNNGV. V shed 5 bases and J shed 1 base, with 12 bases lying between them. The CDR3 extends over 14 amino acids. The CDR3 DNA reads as TGTGCCAGCAGCCCCCGACTAGGATCCTACGAGCAGTACTTC. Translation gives CASSPRLGSYEQYF.

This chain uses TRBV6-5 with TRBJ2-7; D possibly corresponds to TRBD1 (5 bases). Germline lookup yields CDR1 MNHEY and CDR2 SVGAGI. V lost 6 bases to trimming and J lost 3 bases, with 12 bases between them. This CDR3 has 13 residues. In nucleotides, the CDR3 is TGTGCCAGCAGCCCACGACAGTTCTACGAGCAGTACTTC. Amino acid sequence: CASSPRQFYEQYF.

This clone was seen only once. The CDR3 DNA is TGCGCCAGCAGCCCTGGTAAAGTTCGGGGAGATACGCAGTATTTT. Encoded protein: CASSPGKVRGDTQYF. The chain is built from TRBV4-3 and TRBJ2-3; a weak D match, TRBD2 (5 bases). The CDR3 covers 15 residues. The V and J ends lost 4 bases and 5 bases respectively, with 16 bases between them. Germline CDR1 is LGHNA and CDR2 is YSLEER.

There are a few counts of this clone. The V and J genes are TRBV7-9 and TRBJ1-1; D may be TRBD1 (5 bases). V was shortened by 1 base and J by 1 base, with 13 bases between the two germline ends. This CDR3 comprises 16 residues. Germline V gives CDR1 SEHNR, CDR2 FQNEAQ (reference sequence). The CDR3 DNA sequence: TGTGCCAGCAGCTTAGGGGGATGGCAGGGGAACACTGAAGCTTTCTTT. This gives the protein CASSLGGWQGNTEAFF.

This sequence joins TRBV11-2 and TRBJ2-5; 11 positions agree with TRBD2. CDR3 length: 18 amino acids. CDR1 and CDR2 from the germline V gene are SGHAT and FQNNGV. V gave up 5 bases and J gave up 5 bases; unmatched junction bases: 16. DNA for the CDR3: TGTGCCAGCAGCCGCGCAATTCAACTAGCGGGGGTCAGGGAGACCCAGTACTTC. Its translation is CASSRAIQLAGVRETQYF.

This chain's CDR3 is CASSRTKRGGITDTQYF. In DNA form, the CDR3 reads TGTGCCAGCAGTCGTACCAAGCGCGGGGGGATCACAGATACGCAGTATTTT. The chain links TRBV6-7 to TRBJ2-3; the match to TRBD2 covers 8 bases. TRBV6-7 is sorted into the ORF group, with uncertain function. V lost 5 bases to trimming and J lost 2 bases; unmatched junction nucleotides: 12. CDR3 length equals 17 residues.

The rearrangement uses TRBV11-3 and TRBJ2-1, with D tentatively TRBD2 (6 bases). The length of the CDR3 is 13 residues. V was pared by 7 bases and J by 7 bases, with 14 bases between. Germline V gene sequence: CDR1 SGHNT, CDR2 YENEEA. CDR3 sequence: CASTPGGGNEQFF. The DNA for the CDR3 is TGTGCCAGCACTCCAGGTGGGGGGAATGAGCAGTTCTTC.

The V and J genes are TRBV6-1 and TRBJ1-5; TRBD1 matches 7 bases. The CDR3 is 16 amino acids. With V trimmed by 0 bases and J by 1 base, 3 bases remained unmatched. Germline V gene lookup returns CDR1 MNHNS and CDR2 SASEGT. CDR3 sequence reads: CASSEAGTASNQPQHF. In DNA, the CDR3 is TGTGCCAGCAGTGAAGCGGGGACAGCCAGCAATCAGCCCCAGCATTTT.

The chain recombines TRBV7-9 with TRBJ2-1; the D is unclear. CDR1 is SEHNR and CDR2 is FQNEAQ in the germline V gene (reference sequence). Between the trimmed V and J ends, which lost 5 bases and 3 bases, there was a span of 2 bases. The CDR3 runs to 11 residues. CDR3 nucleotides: TGTGCCAGCAGCCGCTACAATGAGCAGTTCTTC. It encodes CASSRYNEQFF.

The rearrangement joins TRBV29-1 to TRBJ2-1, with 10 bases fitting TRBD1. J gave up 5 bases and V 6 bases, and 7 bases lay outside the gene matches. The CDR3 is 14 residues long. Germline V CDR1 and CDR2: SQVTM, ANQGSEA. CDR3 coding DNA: TGCAGCGTCCGGGACAGGGGAGTTAACAATGAGCAGTTCTTC. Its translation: CSVRDRGVNNEQFF.

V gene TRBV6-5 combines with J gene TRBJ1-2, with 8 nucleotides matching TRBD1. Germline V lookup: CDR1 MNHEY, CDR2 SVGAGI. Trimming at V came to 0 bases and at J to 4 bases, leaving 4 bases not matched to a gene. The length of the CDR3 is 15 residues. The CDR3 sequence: CASSYSRTGTYGYTF. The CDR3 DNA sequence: TGTGCCAGCAGTTACTCAAGGACAGGGACCTATGGCTACACCTTC.

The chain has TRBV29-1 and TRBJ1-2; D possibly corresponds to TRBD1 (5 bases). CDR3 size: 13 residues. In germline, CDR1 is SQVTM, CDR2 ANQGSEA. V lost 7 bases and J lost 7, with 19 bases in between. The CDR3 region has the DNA TGCAGCGCCCCGGATTGGGTGAGGGGTGGCTACACCTTC. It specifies CSAPDWVRGGYTF.